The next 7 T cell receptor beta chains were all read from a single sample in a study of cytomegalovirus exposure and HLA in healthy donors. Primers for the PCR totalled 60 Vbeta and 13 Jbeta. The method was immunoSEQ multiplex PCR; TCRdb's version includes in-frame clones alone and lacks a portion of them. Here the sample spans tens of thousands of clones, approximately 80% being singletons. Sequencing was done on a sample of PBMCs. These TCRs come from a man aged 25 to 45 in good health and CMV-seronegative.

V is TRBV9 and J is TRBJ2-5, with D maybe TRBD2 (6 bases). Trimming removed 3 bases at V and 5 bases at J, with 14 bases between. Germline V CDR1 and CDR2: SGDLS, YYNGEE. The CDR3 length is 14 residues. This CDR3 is CASSATGVWETQYF. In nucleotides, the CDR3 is TGTGCCAGCAGCGCTACGGGGGTTTGGGAGACCCAGTACTTC.

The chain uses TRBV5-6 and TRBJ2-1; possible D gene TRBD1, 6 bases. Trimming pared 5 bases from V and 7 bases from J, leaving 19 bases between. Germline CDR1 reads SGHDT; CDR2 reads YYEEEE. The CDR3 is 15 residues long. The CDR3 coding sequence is TGTGCCAGCAGTTCGGGTACAGGGTCTACTAATGAGCAGTTCTTC. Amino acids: CASSSGTGSTNEQFF.

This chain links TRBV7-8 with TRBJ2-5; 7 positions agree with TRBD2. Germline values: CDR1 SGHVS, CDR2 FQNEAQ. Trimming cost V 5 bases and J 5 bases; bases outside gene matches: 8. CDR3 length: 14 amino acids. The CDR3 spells CASSLVGGGETQYF. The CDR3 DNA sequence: TGTGCCAGCAGCCTAGTGGGGGGAGGGGAGACCCAGTACTTC.

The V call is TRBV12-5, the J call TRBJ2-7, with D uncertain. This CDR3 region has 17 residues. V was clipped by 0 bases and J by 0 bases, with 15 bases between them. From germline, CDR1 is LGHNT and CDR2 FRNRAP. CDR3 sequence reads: CASGLVPGAVSSYEQYF. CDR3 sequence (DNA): TGTGCTAGTGGTTTGGTCCCCGGCGCGGTCAGCTCCTACGAGCAGTACTTC.

The CDR3 sequence: CASRGTEVHYEQYF. CDR3 nucleotides: TGTGCCAGCAGGGGGACAGAAGTCCACTACGAGCAGTACTTC. The chain carries TRBV6-1 and TRBJ2-5, with 7 bases identical to TRBD1. The J call is in doubt because the DNA end fits TRBJ2-7 better. Per germline, CDR1 MNHNS and CDR2 SASEGT. This CDR3 is 14 amino acids long.

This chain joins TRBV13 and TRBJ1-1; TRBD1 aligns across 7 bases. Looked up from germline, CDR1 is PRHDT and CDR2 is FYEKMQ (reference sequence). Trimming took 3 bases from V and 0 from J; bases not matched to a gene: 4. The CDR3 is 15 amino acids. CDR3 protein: CASSFEGTVNTEAFF. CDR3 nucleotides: TGTGCCAGCAGCTTTGAAGGGACAGTGAACACTGAAGCTTTCTTT.

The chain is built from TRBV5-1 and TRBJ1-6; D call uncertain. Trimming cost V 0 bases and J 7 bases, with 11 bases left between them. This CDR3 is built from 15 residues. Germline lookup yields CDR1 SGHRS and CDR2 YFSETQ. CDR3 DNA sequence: TGCGCCAGCAGCTTGGGACAAACTCAAAATTCACCCCTCCACTTT. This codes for CASSLGQTQNSPLHF.